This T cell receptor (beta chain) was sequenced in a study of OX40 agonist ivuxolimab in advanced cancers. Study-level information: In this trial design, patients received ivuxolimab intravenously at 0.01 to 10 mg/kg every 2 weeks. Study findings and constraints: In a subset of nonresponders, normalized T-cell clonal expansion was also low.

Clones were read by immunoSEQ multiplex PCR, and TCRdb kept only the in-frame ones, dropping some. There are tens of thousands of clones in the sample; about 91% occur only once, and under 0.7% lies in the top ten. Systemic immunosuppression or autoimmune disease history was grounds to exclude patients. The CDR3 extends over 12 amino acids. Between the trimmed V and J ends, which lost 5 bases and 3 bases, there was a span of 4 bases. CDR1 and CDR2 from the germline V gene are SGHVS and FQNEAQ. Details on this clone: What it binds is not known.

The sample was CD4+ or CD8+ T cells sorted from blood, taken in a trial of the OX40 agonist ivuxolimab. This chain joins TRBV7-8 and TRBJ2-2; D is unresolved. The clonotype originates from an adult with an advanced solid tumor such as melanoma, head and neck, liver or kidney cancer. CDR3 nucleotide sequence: TGTGCCAGCAGCCCCTACACCGGGGAGCTGTTTTTT. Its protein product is CASSPYTGELFF.